The source of this T cell receptor (beta chain) is a study of shared T cell receptors in the human thymus. Data came from immunoSEQ multiplex PCR; TCRdb stores just in-frame clones and leaves some out. The data contain 700,000 or so clones, approximately 83% of them seen just once; the ten biggest clones take up more than 0.01%. These same records also appear under a second study, on human thymus T cells. That work states: All donors were healthy Finnish infants who were undergoing corrective surgery to treat congenital heart defects. Thymus specimens were resections from corrective heart surgery.

The TCR comes from a girl under two years old with a congenital heart defect. Sequencing used thymocytes.

CDR3 protein: CASSGPGGSYEQYF. In DNA, the CDR3 is TGTGCCAGCAGTGGCCCAGGGGGCTCCTACGAGCAGTACTTC. The chain joins TRBV25-1 to TRBJ2-7; 7 bases are shared with TRBD1. Germline loops: CDR1 MGHDK, CDR2 SYGVNS. CDR3 size: 14 residues. V was clipped by 4 bases and J by 0 bases; unmatched bases: 3.